These 25 T cell receptor beta chains came from one sample sequenced in a study of cytomegalovirus exposure and HLA in healthy donors. PCR primers comprised 60 Vbeta and 13 Jbeta primers. The repertoire was sequenced with immunoSEQ multiplex PCR; TCRdb's copy has only in-frame clones and lacks some. The sample lists 150,000 to 200,000 clones, around 80% occurring once. The sample was PBMCs. Every receptor here comes from a woman in her 40s in good health and CMV-seronegative.

J is TRBJ2-5 and V is TRBV11-2, with a weak D call TRBD1 (5 bases). Germline V gives CDR1 SGHAT, CDR2 FQNNGV. This CDR3 is 14 amino acids long. V dropped 6 bases and J dropped 4 bases, with 15 bases sitting between them. CDR3 DNA sequence: TGTGCCAGCAGTGGGGCTGGGCCAGGAGAGACCCAGTACTTC. This sequence encodes CASSGAGPGETQYF.

V and J are TRBV23-1 and TRBJ2-2; the D gene is possibly TRBD2 (6 bases). TRBV23-1 is designated an ORF whose function remains uncertain. There are 13 residues in the CDR3. The V and J ends lost 10 bases and 3 bases respectively, with 12 bases between them. CDR3 coding DNA: TGCGCCACTAAGAGGGACTACACCGGGGAGCTGTTTTTT. It yields the protein CATKRDYTGELFF.

The chain is built from TRBV12-2 and TRBJ2-1; TRBD1, the D gene given by the table, was not confirmed from the DNA. TRBV12-2 is described as a pseudogene. This CDR3 is built from 16 residues. The CDR3 nucleotides read TGTGCAAGTCGCAAGACAGGGCGGGGTACCTACAATGAGCAGTTCTTC. It translates to CASRKTGRGTYNEQFF.

The chain uses TRBV2 and TRBJ1-5; no definite D call. The CDR3 runs to 13 residues. The germline gives CDR1 SNHLY, CDR2 FYNNEI. Trimming pared 4 bases from V and 7 bases from J, leaving 11 bases between. CDR3 sequence: CASSGRLRQPQHF. In DNA, the CDR3 is TGTGCCAGCAGTGGTCGCCTTCGGCAGCCCCAGCATTTT.

The rearrangement links TRBV30 to TRBJ2-5; D may be TRBD1 (6 bases). The germline V gene has CDR1 GTSNPN and CDR2 SVGIG (reference sequence). This CDR3 contains 18 residues. Between the trimmed V and J ends, which lost 0 bases and 5 bases, there was a span of 25 bases. In nucleotides, the CDR3 is TGTGCCTGGAGTGTAATGCGGATAATGGGGACATCTGGGGAGACCCAGTACTTC. Translating it yields CAWSVMRIMGTSGETQYF.

The chain couples TRBV4-3 to TRBJ2-3, with a tentative D call TRBD2 (6 bases). The CDR3 sequence is 19 residues long. The ends were cut back, 0 bases at V and 5 bases at J, with 24 bases in the middle. Per germline, CDR1 LGHNA and CDR2 YSLEER. CDR3 residues: CASSQDGTAGGAVVDTQYF. The CDR3 DNA reads TGCGCCAGCAGCCAAGATGGAACCGCTGGAGGGGCAGTGGTAGATACGCAGTATTTT.

The CDR3, as DNA: TGTGCCAGCAGCTTAGATCTCTGGGGGACAGGGGGCCGGGATAACTATGGCTACACCTTC. The encoded protein is CASSLDLWGTGGRDNYGYTF. The J gene is TRBJ1-2, the V gene TRBV11-3; 12 positions match TRBD1. Germline trimming cut 0 bases from V and 1 base from J; bases unmatched to any gene: 12. The CDR3 runs to 20 residues. Germline values: CDR1 SGHNT, CDR2 YENEEA.

This clone was recorded once. This chain links TRBV5-1 with TRBJ2-3; TRBD1 matches 10 bases. Looked up from germline, CDR1 is SGHRS and CDR2 is YFSETQ. The CDR3 covers 15 residues. The ends lost 2 bases at V and 3 bases at J; junction bases unmatched: 3. This CDR3 reads CASSLGQGETDTQYF. Written as DNA, the CDR3 is TGCGCCAGCAGCTTAGGACAGGGGGAAACAGATACGCAGTATTTT.

The chain employs TRBV7-2 and TRBJ2-3; TRBD2 might be the D (6 bases). The CDR3 covers 16 residues. The germline CDR1 and CDR2 sequences are SGHTA and FQGNSA. The V gene lost 0 bases and the J gene lost 0 bases, with 10 bases spanning the gap. In DNA form, the CDR3 reads TGTGCCAGCAGCTTAGCGGGCGGGATGAGCACAGATACGCAGTATTTT. Its protein product is CASSLAGGMSTDTQYF.

The chain carries TRBV5-4 and TRBJ2-7; TRBD2 matches 9 bases. The V segment lost 0 bases and the J segment 3 bases; nucleotides outside the gene matches: 4. Per the germline V gene, CDR1 is SGHNT and CDR2 is YYREEE (reference sequence). CDR3 size: 15 residues. CDR3 protein: CASSLEASGNYEQYF. CDR3 nucleotide sequence: TGTGCCAGCAGCTTGGAGGCTAGCGGGAACTACGAGCAGTACTTC.

The chain links TRBV7-9 to TRBJ1-1; 9 bases align to TRBD1. This CDR3 contains 16 residues. After removal of 3 bases from V and 4 bases from J, the junction contained 9 bases not matched to a gene. CDR1 is SEHNR and CDR2 is FQNEAQ in the germline V gene (reference sequence). This chain's CDR3 is CASSLTGTGTLTEAFF. CDR3 nucleotide sequence: TGTGCCAGCAGCTTGACCGGGACAGGGACCCTCACTGAAGCTTTCTTT. The full variable domain, its missing parts supplied by reference TRBV7-9 and TRBJ1-1, is DTGVSQNPRHKITKRGQNVTFRCDPISEHNRLYWYRQTLGQGPEFLTYFQNEAQLEKSRLLSDRFSAERPKGSFSTLEIQRTEQGDSAMYLCASSLTGTGTLTEAFFGQGTRLTVV.

The chain has TRBV5-1 and TRBJ2-2; 7 bases align to TRBD2. Unmatched junction bases numbered 3, after V lost 0 bases and J lost 1 base. The germline gives CDR1 SGHRS, CDR2 YFSETQ. The CDR3 is made up of 16 amino acids. CDR3 bases: TGCGCCAGCAGCTTGGTAGCGGGCCTGAACACCGGGGAGCTGTTTTTT. Translation: CASSLVAGLNTGELFF.

This clone was recorded a few times. V and J are TRBV29-1 and TRBJ1-4; D remains unclear. The CDR3 runs to 12 residues. Trimming pared 4 bases from V and 10 bases from J, leaving 13 bases between. Per the germline V gene, CDR1 is SQVTM and CDR2 is ANQGSEA. CDR3 sequence reads: CSVGRVDGKLFF. The CDR3 region has the DNA TGCAGCGTTGGACGGGTAGATGGAAAACTGTTTTTT.

The J gene is TRBJ1-2, the V gene TRBV20-1, with TRBD1 as a possible D gene (6 bases). CDR3 length: 11 residues. The germline CDR1 and CDR2 sequences are DFQATT and SNEGSKA (reference sequence). V was cut by 5 bases and J by 8 bases, with 12 bases left in between. Here the CDR3 DNA reads TGCAGTGCTTGGGGGGGCGGCGGCTACACCTTC. Translated: CSAWGGGGYTF.

This chain connects TRBV6-5 to TRBJ1-2; possible D gene TRBD1, 5 bases. Trimming took 2 bases from V and 8 from J, leaving 18 bases between them. The length of the CDR3 is 15 residues. CDR1 is MNHEY, CDR2 SVGAGI, per germline. CDR3 amino acids: CASSYLGGSHRGYTF. The CDR3 bases are TGTGCCAGCAGTTACCTGGGGGGGTCGCACAGGGGCTACACCTTC.

This clone has more than one count but fewer than ten. The chain couples TRBV27 to TRBJ2-1, with TRBD2 matching 7 bases. This CDR3 comprises 17 residues. V was clipped by 3 bases and J by 3 bases; unmatched bases: 11. Germline V gene data show CDR1 as MNHEY and CDR2 as SMNVEV (reference sequence). The CDR3 reads CASSFGRGEKGYNEQFF. CDR3 nucleotide sequence: TGTGCCAGCAGTTTCGGTCGGGGGGAAAAGGGCTACAATGAGCAGTTCTTC.

V usage is TRBV7-2 and J usage is TRBJ2-3, with 7 bases that match TRBD2. The trim removed 6 bases at V and 1 base at J, leaving 7 bases unmatched. Germline CDR1 and CDR2: SGHTA and FQGNSA. This CDR3 comprises 15 residues. In DNA, the CDR3 is TGTGCCAGCAGACCGCGGGAGCTGCGCACAGATACGCAGTATTTT. This encodes CASRPRELRTDTQYF.

V and J are TRBV27 and TRBJ1-2, with unresolved D. This CDR3 region has 13 residues. The germline gives CDR1 MNHEY, CDR2 SMNVEV (reference sequence). Trimming left V 3 bases short and J 6 bases short, with 11 bases between. For the CDR3, the DNA is TGTGCCAGCAGTTTCCGAGGGAAGGATGGCTACACCTTC. Its protein is CASSFRGKDGYTF.

This rearrangement joins TRBV27 to TRBJ1-1, with 8 bases aligning to TRBD1. Germline lookup yields CDR1 MNHEY and CDR2 SMNVEV (reference sequence). The CDR3 contains 14 residues. The J segment lost 5 bases and the V segment lost 6 bases, leaving 8 bases of the junction unmatched. The CDR3 is CASSLGQGRTEAFF. DNA for the CDR3: TGTGCCAGCAGCCTTGGACAGGGAAGGACTGAAGCTTTCTTT.

The genes are TRBV7-6 and TRBJ1-4; D is perhaps TRBD1 (5 bases). The CDR3 consists of 14 residues. V shed 5 bases and J shed 4 bases, with 11 bases lying between them. From germline, CDR1 is SGHVS and CDR2 FNYEAQ. This chain's CDR3 is CASSHDSYNEKLFF. CDR3 in DNA: TGTGCCAGCAGCCACGACAGTTATAATGAAAAACTGTTTTTT.

This rearrangement joins TRBV28 to TRBJ1-2, with 7 bases fitting TRBD1. CDR3 length: 12 residues. V trimming: 5 bases; J trimming: 4 bases; junction bases outside the gene matches: 1. Germline loops: CDR1 MDHEN, CDR2 SYDVKM. The CDR3 spells CASSRDSYGYTF. The CDR3, as DNA: TGTGCCAGCAGTAGGGACAGCTATGGCTACACCTTC.

The J gene is TRBJ1-4, the V gene TRBV9; D possibly corresponds to TRBD1 (5 bases). This CDR3 contains 14 residues. The V end lost 3 bases, the J end lost 7 bases, and 13 bases lay between the germline ends. Germline values: CDR1 SGDLS, CDR2 YYNGEE. The CDR3 DNA reads TGTGCCAGCAGCGCCAGGGCCGCCGCTGAAAAACTGTTTTTT. This gives the protein CASSARAAAEKLFF.

V gene TRBV4-3 combines with J gene TRBJ2-7, with D possibly TRBD2 on 5 matching bases. Germline-derived CDR1 and CDR2 are LGHNA and YSLEER. V shed 4 bases and J shed 4 bases, with 20 bases lying between them. The CDR3 length is 16 residues. CDR3 nucleotide sequence: TGCGCCAGCAGCCTTGGACGAGAGGGCGCGTTTTACGAGCAGTACTTC. Its protein product is CASSLGREGAFYEQYF.

The chain uses TRBV2 and TRBJ1-6; maybe TRBD1 (6 bases). Trimming removed 3 bases from V and 10 bases from J, with 16 bases in between. CDR3 length equals 15 residues. Germline V gene lookup returns CDR1 SNHLY and CDR2 FYNNEI. The CDR3 sequence: CASSEGQGSYSPLHF. CDR3 bases: TGTGCCAGCAGTGAGGGCCAGGGGAGCTACTCACCCCTCCACTTT.

The chain links TRBV19 to TRBJ1-2; 8 bases are shared with TRBD1. Germline V gene sequence: CDR1 LNHDA, CDR2 SQIVND (reference sequence). The CDR3 length is 13 residues. Losses at the gene ends were 3 bases for V and 5 bases for J; bases not matched to a gene: 2. The CDR3 loop reads CASSMDREYGYTF. The CDR3 DNA sequence: TGTGCCAGTAGTATGGACAGGGAGTATGGCTACACCTTC.